This T cell receptor (beta chain) appears in the sequencing data of a study of molecular identifiers for immune sequencing clone quantification (dated by TCRdb to between 2018 and 2020). At the level of the whole study: For a replicate experiment, RNA from around 20,000 or 100,000 naive CD8 T cells was divided into five aliquots, of which four were sequenced. CD8 T cells were used in a methods study to benchmark molecular-identifier clustering-based TCR repertoire sequencing (MIDCIRS) and TCR RNA copy counting. What the study reported, not specific to this receptor: Clones above 20 RNA copies held over 97% of molecules in CMV-specific effector cells but under 1% in naive cells. Naive libraries contained spiked-in Jurkat TCR RNA (approximately ten copies' worth), which is not part of the donor repertoire. Roughly 2.8 recovered TCR RNA copies per cell were obtained by modeling, versus roughly 9.7 by digital PCR, implying a capture efficiency of 25% to 30%. Spiked-in Jurkat TCR RNA equal to a single cell's worth was reported to be detectable even within 1,100,000 naive CD8 T cells. When barcode sub-clustering was not used, chimeric consensus sequences inflated TCR diversity, with chimeras reaching as high as 47%. Highly expanded clone sizes could be underestimated because identical TCR molecules may share a barcode.

Naive CD8 T cell libraries were made from approximately 20,000 to 1,000,000 sorted cells using 10%, 30% or 50% of purified RNA. Naive CD8 T cells, defined as CD8+CD4-CCR7+CD45RA+, were FACS-sorted into RLT Plus buffer on a BD FACSAria II. To test detection sensitivity, Jurkat RNA equal to ten TCR copies was added to samples of about 17,000-1,100,000 naive CD8 T cells. Enrichment of CD8 T cells was performed with RosetteSep CD8+ T Cell Enrichment Cocktail and Ficoll-Paque, after which ACK red cell lysis was carried out. In its sample, this clonotype was seen once. Its binding antigen is unknown. Base quality data are lacking; no much larger clone is found one base away. A lone read is weak support. The CDR3 runs 17 amino acids, cysteine and phenylalanine included. The kept DNA is CDR3 alone, 51 bases in frame from the first base. The junction shows trimming of 3 bases on V and 1 base on J, plus 16 bases between the germline ends. According to the germline V gene, CDR1 reads KGHSH and CDR2 reads LQKENI.

Libraries were prepared through PCR. Sequencer: NextSeq 500. Bulk TCR libraries were generated as previously described, with the TCR primers listed in Table S5 used. The Qiagen AllPrep DNA/RNA kit was used to purify total RNA. Before any analysis, reads coming from multiple sequencing runs of the same library were combined into one pool. The study's own analysis went as follows. Reads were retained only if an exact TCR constant sequence was present, and the retained reads were trimmed to 150 nt and grouped according to their 12-nt molecular barcodes. Reads inside each barcode group were sub-clustered using a 15% Levenshtein threshold, and a quality-weighted consensus sequence was constructed for each RNA molecule. Non-functional sequences were filtered out, along with any lower-count sequence sitting one edit away from another sequence. Barcode sub-clusters with fewer than 20% of the maximum read count were removed, based on fitting two negative binomial distributions. TCRdb passed the public sequencing reads through fastp at Q25 and MiXCR, retaining productive beta sequences. Every CDR3 protein is listed once, alongside the most common genes and DNA of its rows. TCRdb's processing, not the authors' own work, is the source of the V and J calls. Within this sample are more than 550,000 distinct CDR3 sequences, with less than 30% of them counted one time only. 0.6% to 0.9% of the sample comes from the top ten.

The sequence is built from TRBV18 and TRBJ2-1; TRBD2 is a possible D gene, resting on 5 matching bases. This receptor was taken from a human donor in good health. Some libraries in this study had Jurkat cell RNA spiked in. Sample: naive CD8+ T cells from blood, with Jurkat cell RNA spiked in. The sample's cell subset or site, from its label and the paper: FACS-sorted CD8+CD4-CCR7+CD45RA+ naive T cells. This receptor carries the CDR3 CASSPVPPSTSYNEQFF. The DNA is as follows: TGTGCCAGCTCACCCGTCCCTCCTAGCACATCCTACAATGAGCAGTTCTTC. With the rest looked up from the reference TRBV18 and TRBJ2-1 genes rather than sequenced, the full variable domain is NAGVMQNPRHLVRRRGQEARLRCSPMKGHSHVYWYRQLPEEGLKFMVYLQKENIIDESGMPKERFSAEFPKEGPSILRIQQVVRGDSAAYFCASSPVPPSTSYNEQFFGPGTRLTVL.